Described below is a single T cell receptor beta chain sequence and its context. Its antigen remains unidentified. This sample was taken from a study of T cell responses to AZD1222 COVID-19 vaccine. V gave up 5 bases and J gave up 7 bases; unmatched junction bases: 8. Germline V gives CDR1 SEHNR, CDR2 FQNEAQ (reference sequence). The CDR3 runs 13 residues. Study results and limitations: At 160-218 and 743-854, vaccine-associated CD4 TCRs were dominant, and they spanned spike. Repertoires in all cases were sampled only once the peak T cell response had passed.

Analysis merged second doses at about 4 or about 12 weeks. Method: immunoSEQ multiplex PCR; TCRdb's copy keeps in-frame clones and lacks some. The repertoire holds about 120,000 clones, with around 92% as singletons. The sequence was collected from an adult who received the AZD1222 COVID-19 vaccine. This chain uses TRBV7-9 with TRBJ2-7; 7 bases agree with TRBD1. The input for sequencing was peripheral blood, taken 28 days after the second AZD1222 dose. CDR3 sequence reads: CASSPDRSPEQYF. The CDR3, as DNA: TGTGCCAGCAGCCCGGACAGGTCCCCTGAGCAGTACTTC.